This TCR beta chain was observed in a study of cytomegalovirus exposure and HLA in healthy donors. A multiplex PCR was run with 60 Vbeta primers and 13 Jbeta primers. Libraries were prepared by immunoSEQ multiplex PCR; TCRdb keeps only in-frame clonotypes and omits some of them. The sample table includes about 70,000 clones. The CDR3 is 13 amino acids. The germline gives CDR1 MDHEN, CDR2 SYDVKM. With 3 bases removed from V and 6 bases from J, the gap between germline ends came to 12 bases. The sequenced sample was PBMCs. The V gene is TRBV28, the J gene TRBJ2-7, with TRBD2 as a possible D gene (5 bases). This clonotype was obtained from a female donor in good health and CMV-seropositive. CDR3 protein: CASSFASPGEQYF. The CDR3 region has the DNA TGTGCCAGCAGTTTTGCTAGCCCGGGCGAGCAGTACTTC.